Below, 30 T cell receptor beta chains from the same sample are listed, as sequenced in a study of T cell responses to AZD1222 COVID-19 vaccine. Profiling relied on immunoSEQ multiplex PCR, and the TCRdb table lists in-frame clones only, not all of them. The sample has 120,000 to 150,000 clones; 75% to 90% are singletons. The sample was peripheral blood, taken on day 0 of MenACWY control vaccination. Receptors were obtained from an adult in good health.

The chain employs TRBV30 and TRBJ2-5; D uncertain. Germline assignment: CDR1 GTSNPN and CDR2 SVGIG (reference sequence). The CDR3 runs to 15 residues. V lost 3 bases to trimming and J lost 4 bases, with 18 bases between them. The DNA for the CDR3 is TGTGCCTGGAGCCCCCTGGGAAGTTTGGGAGAGACCCAGTACTTC. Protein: CAWSPLGSLGETQYF.

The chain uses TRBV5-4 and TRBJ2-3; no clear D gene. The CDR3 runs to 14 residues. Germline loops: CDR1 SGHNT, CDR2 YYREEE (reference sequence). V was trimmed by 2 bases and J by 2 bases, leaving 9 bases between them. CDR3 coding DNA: TGTGCCAGCAGCTTCGAACAGCCCACAGATACGCAGTATTTT. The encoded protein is CASSFEQPTDTQYF.

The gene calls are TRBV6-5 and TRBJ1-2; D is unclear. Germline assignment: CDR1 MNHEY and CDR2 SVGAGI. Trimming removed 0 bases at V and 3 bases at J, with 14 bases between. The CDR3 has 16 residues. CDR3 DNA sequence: TGTGCCAGCAGTTACTCGCGTACTTTGGCTCACTATGGCTACACCTTC. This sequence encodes CASSYSRTLAHYGYTF.

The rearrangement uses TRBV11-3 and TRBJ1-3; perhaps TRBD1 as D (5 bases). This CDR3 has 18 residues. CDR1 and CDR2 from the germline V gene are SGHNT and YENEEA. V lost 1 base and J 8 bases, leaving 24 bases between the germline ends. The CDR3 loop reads CASSLGRGRDASGDTIYF. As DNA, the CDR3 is TGTGCCAGCAGCTTAGGTCGCGGCAGGGACGCCTCGGGGGACACCATATATTTT.

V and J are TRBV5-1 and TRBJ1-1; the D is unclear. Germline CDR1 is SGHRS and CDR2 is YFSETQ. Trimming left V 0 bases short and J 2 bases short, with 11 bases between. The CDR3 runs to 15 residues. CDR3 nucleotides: TGCGCCAGCAGCTTGGCCCTGGGTCCCAACACTGAAGCTTTCTTT. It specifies CASSLALGPNTEAFF.

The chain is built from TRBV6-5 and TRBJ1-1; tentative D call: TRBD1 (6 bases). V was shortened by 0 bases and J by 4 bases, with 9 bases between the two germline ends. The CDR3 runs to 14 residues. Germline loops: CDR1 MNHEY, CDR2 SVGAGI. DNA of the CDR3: TGTGCCAGCAGTTACTCGAACAGGGCCACTGAAGCTTTCTTT. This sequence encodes CASSYSNRATEAFF.

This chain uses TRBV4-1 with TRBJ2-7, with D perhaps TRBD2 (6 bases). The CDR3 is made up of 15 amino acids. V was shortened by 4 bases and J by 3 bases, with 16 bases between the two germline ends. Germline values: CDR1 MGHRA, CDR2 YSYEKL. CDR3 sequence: CASSLFDAGLYEQYF. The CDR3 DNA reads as TGCGCCAGCAGCCTCTTCGACGCGGGGCTCTACGAGCAGTACTTC.

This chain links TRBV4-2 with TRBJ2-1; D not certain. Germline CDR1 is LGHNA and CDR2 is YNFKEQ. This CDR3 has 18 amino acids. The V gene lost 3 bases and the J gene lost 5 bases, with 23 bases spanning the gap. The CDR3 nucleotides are TGTGCCAGCAGCCAGGCCGGGCACTCCTACCTCCTGGACAATGAGCAGTTCTTC. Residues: CASSQAGHSYLLDNEQFF.

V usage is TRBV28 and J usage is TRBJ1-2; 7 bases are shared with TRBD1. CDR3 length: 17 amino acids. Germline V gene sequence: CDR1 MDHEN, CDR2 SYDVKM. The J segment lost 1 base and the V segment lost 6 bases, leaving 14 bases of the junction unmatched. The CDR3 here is CASSPTGASLLNYGYTF. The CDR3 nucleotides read TGTGCCAGCAGCCCCACAGGGGCTTCCCTACTTAACTATGGCTACACCTTC.

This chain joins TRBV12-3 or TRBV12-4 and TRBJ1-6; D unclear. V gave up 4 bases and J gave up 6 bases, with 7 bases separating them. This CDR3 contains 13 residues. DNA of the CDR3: TGTGCCAGCAGTTGGGATGTTAATTCACCCCTCCACTTT. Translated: CASSWDVNSPLHF.

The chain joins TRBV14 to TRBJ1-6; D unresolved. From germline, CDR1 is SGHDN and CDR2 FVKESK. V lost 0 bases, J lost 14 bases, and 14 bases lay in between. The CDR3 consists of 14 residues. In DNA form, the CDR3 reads TGTGCCAGCAGCCAAGAGTTCGCGGTGAGCGCCCTCCACTTT. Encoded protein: CASSQEFAVSALHF.

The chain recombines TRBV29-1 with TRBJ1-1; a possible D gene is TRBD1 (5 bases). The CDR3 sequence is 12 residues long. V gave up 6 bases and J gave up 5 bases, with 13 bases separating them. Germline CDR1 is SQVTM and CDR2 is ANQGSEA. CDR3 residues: CSVGGTITEAFF. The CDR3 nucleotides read TGCAGCGTGGGGGGGACGATAACTGAAGCTTTCTTT. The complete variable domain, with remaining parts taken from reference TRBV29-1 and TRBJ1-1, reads SAVISQKPSRDICQRGTSLTIQCQVDSQVTMMFWYRQQPGQSLTLIATANQGSEATYESGFVIDKFPISRPNLTFSTLTVSNMSPEDSSIYLCSVGGTITEAFFGQGTRLTVV.

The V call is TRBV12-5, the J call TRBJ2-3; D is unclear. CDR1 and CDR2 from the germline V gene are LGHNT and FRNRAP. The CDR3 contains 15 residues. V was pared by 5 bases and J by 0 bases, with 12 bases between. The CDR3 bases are TGTGCTAGTGGTCCCCGGGCAGCCAGCACAGATACGCAGTATTTT. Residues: CASGPRAASTDTQYF.

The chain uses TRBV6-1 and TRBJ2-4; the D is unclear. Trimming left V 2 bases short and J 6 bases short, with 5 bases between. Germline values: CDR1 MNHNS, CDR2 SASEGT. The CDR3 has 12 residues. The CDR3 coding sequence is TGTGCCAGCAGTGAAAAGGGAAACATTCAGTACTTC. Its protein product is CASSEKGNIQYF.

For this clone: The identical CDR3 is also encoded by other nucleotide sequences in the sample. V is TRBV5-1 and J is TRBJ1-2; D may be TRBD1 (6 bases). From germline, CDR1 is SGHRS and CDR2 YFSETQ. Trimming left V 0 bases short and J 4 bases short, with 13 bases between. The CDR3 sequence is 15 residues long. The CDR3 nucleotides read TGCGCCAGCAGCTTGGAAGCAGGGGAACCCTATGGCTACACCTTC. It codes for CASSLEAGEPYGYTF.

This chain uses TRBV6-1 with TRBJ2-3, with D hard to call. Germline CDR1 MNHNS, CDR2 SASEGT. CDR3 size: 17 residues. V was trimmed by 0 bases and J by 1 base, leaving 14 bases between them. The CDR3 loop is CASSEAYSASGTDTQYF. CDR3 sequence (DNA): TGTGCCAGCAGTGAAGCCTACAGTGCCTCAGGCACAGATACGCAGTATTTT.

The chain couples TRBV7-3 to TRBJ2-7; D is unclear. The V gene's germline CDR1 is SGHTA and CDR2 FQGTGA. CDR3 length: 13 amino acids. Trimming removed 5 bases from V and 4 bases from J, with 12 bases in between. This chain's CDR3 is CASSPDGEYEQYF. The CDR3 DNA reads TGTGCCAGCAGCCCGGATGGGGAATACGAGCAGTACTTC.

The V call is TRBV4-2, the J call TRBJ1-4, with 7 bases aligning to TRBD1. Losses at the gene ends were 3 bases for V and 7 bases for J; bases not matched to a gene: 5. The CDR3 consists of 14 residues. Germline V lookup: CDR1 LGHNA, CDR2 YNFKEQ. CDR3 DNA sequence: TGTGCCAGCAGCCAGGGGCAGGGGGGTGAAAAACTGTTTTTT. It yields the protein CASSQGQGGEKLFF.

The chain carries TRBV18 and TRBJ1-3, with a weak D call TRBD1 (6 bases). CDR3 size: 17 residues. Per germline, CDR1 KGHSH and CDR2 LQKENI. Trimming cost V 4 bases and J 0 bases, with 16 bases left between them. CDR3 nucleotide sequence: TGTGCCAGCTCACATACTCAGGGGCCCTTCTCTGGAAACACCATATATTTT. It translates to CASSHTQGPFSGNTIYF.

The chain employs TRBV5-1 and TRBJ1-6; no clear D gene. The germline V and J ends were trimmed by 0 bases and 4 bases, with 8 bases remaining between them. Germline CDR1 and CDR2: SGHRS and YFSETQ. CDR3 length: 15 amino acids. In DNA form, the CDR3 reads TGCGCCAGCAGCTTGGGGATCCTTTATAATTCACCCCTCCACTTT. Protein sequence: CASSLGILYNSPLHF.

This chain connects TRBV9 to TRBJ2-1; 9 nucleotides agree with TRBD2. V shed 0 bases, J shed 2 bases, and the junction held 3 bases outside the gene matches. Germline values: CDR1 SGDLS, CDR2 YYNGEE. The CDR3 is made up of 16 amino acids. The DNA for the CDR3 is TGTGCCAGCAGCGTAGTATCTAGCGGGGCCTACAATGAGCAGTTCTTC. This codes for CASSVVSSGAYNEQFF. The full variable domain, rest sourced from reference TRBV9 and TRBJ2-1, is DSGVTQTPKHLITATGQRVTLRCSPRSGDLSVYWYQQSLDQGLQFLIQYYNGEERAKGNILERFSAQQFPDLHSELNLSSLELGDSALYFCASSVVSSGAYNEQFFGPGTRLTVL.

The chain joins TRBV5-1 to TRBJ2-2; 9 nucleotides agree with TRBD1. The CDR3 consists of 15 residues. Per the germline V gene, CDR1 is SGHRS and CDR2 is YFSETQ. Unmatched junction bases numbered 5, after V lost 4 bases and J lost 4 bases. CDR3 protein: CASSPRQGGTGELFF. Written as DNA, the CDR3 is TGCGCCAGCAGCCCGAGACAGGGGGGCACCGGGGAGCTGTTTTTT.

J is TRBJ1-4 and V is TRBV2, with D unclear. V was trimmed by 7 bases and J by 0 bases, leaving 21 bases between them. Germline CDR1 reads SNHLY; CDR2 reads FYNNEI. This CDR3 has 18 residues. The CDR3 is CASTATPSRHSTNEKLFF. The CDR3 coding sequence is TGTGCCAGCACCGCTACCCCGAGCCGCCATTCAACTAATGAAAAACTGTTTTTT. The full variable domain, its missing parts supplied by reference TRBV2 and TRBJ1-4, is EPEVTQTPSHQVTQMGQEVILRCVPISNHLYFYWYRQILGQKVEFLVSFYNNEISEKSEIFDDQFSVERPDGSNFTLKIRSTKLEDSAMYFCASTATPSRHSTNEKLFFGSGTQLSVL.

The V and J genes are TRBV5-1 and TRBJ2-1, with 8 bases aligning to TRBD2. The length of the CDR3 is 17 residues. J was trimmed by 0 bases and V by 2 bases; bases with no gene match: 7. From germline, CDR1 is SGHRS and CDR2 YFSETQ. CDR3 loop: CASSFNPGGSSYNEQFF. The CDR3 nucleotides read TGCGCCAGCAGCTTTAACCCGGGGGGGAGCTCCTACAATGAGCAGTTCTTC.

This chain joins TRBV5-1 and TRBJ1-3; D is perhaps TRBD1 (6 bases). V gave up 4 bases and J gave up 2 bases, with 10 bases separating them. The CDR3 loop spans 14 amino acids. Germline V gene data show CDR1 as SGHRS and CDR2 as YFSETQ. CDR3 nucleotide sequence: TGCGCCAGCAGCACAGGGTGGGCTGGAAACACCATATATTTT. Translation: CASSTGWAGNTIYF.

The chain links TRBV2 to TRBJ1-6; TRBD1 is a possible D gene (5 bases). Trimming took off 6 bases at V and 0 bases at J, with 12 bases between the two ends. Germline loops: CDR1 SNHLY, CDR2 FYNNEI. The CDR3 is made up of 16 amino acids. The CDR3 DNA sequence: TGTGCCAGCAGGACAGACAGAGTCTCCTATAATTCACCCCTCCACTTT. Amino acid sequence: CASRTDRVSYNSPLHF.

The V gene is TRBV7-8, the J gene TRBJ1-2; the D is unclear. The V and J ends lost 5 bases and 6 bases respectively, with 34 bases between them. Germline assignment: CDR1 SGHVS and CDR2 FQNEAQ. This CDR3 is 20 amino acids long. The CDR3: CASSSLTVGVGSPETNGYTF. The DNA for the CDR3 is TGTGCCAGCAGCAGCTTAACCGTAGGAGTCGGGAGTCCTGAAACGAATGGCTACACCTTC.

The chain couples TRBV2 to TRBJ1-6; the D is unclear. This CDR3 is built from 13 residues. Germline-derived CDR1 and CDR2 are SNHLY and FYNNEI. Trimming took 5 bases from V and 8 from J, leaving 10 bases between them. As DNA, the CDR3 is TGTGCCAGCAGTAACGAGGGATATTCACCCCTCCACTTT. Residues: CASSNEGYSPLHF.

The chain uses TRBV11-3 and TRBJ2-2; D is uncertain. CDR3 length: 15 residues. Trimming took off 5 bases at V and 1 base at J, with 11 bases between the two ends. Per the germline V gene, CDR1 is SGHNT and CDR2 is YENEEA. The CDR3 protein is CASSQKGLNTGELFF. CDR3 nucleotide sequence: TGTGCCAGCAGCCAGAAAGGGTTGAACACCGGGGAGCTGTTTTTT.

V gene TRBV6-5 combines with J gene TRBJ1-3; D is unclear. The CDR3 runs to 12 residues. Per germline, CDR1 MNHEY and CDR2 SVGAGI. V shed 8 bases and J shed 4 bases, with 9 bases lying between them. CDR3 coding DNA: TGTGCCAGCCAGAATACAGGAAACACCATATATTTT. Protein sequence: CASQNTGNTIYF.